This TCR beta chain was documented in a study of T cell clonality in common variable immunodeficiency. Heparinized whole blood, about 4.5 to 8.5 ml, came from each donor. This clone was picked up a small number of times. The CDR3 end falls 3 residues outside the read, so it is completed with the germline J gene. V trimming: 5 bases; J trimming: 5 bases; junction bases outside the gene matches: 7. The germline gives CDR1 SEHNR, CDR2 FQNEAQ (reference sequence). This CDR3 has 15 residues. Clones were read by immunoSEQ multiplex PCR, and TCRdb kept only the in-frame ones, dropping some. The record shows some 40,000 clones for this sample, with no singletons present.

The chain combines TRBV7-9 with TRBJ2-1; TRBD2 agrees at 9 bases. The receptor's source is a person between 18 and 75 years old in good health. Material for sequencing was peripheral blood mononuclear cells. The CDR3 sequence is CASSISGSAHNEQFF. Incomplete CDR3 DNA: TGTGCCAGCAGCATTAGCGGGAGCGCCCACAATGAG. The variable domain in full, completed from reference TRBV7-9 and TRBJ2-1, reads DTGVSQNPRHKITKRGQNVTFRCDPISEHNRLYWYRQTLGQGPEFLTYFQNEAQLEKSRLLSDRFSAERPKGSFSTLEIQRTEQGDSAMYLCASSISGSAHNEQFFGPGTRLTVL.